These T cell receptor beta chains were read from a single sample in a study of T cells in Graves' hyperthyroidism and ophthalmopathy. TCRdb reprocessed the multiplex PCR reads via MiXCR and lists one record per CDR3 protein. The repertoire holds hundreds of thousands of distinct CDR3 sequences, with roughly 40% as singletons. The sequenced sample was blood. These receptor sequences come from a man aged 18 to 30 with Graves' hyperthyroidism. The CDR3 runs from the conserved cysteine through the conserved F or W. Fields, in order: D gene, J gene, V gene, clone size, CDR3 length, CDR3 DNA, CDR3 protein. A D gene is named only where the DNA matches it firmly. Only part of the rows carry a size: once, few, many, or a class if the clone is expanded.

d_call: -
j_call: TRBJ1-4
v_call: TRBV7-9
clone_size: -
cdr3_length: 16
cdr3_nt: TGTGCCAGCAGCCAGAGAGGGACGGGCGGCAATGAAAAACTGTTTTTT
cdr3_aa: CASSQRGTGGNEKLFF

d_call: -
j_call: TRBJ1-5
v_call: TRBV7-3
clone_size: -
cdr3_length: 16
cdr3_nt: TGTGCCAGCAGCTTACCCCGACGGGATAGCAATCAGCCCCAGCATTTT
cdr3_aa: CASSLPRRDSNQPQHF

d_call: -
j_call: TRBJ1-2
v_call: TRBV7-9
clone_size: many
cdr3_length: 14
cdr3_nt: TGTGCCAGCAGCTTAGGGACAACGAGCAGGGGCTACACCTTC
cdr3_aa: CASSLGTTSRGYTF

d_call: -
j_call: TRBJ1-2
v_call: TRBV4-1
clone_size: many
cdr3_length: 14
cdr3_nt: TGCGCCAGCAGCCCCGAAATTGACAGTTATGGCTACACCTTC
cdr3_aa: CASSPEIDSYGYTF

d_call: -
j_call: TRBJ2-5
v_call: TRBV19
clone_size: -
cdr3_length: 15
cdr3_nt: TGTGCCAGTAGTATAGATGGTAGCGGCACGGGGACCCAGTACTTC
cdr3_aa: CASSIDGSGTGTQYF

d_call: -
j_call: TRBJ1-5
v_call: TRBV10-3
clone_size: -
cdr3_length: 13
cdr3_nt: TGTGCCAGCAGGGAATATAGCAATCAGCCCCAGCATTTT
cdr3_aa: CASREYSNQPQHF

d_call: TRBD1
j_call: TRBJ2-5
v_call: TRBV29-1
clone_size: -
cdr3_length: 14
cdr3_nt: TGCAGCGGTACCGGGACAGGGGTTGCGGAGACCCAGTACTTC
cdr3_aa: CSGTGTGVAETQYF

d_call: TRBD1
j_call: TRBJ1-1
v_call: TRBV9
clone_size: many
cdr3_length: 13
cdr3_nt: TGTGCCAGCAGCGTTCGAGGGGGCGCTGAAGCTTTCTTT
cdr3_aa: CASSVRGGAEAFF

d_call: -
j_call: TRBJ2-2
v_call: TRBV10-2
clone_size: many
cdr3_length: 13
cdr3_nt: TGCGCCAGCAGTGAGTCGGGCACCGGGGAGCTGTTTTTT
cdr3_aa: CASSESGTGELFF

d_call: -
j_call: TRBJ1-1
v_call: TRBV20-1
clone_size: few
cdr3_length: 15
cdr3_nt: TGCAGTGCTAGAGAAGGGGGGGGGCACAACACTGAAGCTTTCTTT
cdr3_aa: CSAREGGGHNTEAFF

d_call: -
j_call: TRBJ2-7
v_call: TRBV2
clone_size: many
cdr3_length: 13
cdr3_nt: TGTGCCAGCAGTGAAGCGCGAACCTACGAGCAGTACTTC
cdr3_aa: CASSEARTYEQYF

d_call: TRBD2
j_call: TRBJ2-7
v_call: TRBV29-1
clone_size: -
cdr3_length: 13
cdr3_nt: TGCAGCGCCCTCGGCGGGAGGGCCTACGAGCAGTACTTC
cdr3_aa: CSALGGRAYEQYF

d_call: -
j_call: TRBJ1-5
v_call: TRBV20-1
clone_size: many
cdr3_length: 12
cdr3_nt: TGCAGTGCTTCCAGGGACGGACAGCCCCAGCATTTT
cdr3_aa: CSASRDGQPQHF

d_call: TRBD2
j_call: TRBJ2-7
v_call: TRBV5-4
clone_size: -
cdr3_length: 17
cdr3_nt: TGTGCCAGCAGCGTTCGAGGGGGTAGCGGGAGGGACTACGAGCAGTACTTC
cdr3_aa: CASSVRGGSGRDYEQYF

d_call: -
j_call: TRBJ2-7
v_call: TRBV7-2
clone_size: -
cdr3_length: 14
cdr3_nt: TGTGCCAGCAGTCGGGACTCGCCCGTTTACGAGCAGTACTTC
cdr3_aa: CASSRDSPVYEQYF

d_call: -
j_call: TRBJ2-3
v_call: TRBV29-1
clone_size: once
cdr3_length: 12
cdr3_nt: TGCAGCGTTGGAGATTACACAGATACGCAGTATTTT
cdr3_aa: CSVGDYTDTQYF

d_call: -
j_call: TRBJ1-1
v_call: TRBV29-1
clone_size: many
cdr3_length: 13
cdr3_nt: TGCAGCTTTTACAGGGTCTCGAACACTGAAGCTTTCTTT
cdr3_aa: CSFYRVSNTEAFF

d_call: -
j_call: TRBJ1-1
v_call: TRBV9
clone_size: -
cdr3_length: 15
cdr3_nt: TGTGCCAGCACCGGAGGACCGATTCCGAACACTGAAGCTTTCTTT
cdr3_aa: CASTGGPIPNTEAFF

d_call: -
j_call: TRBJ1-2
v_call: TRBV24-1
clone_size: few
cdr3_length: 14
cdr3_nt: TGTGCCACCAGTTCCACGAGGGGGAACTATGGCTACACCTTC
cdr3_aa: CATSSTRGNYGYTF

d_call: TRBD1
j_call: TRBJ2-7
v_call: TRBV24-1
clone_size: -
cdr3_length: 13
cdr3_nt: TGTGCCACCAGTGGACAGGGGAATTACGAGCAGTACTTC
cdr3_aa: CATSGQGNYEQYF

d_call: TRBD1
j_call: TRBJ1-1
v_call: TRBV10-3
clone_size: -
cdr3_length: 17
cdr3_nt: TGTGCCAGCAGTTCCCAGGCGACAGGGCTTTTGGACACTGAAGCTTTCTTT
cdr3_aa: CASSSQATGLLDTEAFF

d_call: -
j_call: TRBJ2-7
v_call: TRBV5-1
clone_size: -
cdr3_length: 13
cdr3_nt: TGCGCCAGCAGCGGGGACGTGGCCTACGAGCAGTACTTC
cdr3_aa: CASSGDVAYEQYF

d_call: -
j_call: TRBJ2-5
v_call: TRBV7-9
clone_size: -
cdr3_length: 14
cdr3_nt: TGTGCCAGCAGCACGCGGACCCAGGAAGAGACCCAGTACTTC
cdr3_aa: CASSTRTQEETQYF

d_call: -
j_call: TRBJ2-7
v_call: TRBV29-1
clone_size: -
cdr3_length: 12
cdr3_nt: TGCAGCGTAGGTCCAGTCGTGGACGAGCAGTACTTC
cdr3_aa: CSVGPVVDEQYF

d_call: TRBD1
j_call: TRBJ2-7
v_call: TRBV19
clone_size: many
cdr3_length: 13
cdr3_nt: TGTGCCAGTAGTACCAGACAGGGGTACGAGCAGTACTTC
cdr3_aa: CASSTRQGYEQYF

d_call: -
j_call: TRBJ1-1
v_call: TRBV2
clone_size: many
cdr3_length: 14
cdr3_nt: TGTGCCAGCAGTGTTCTCTCGGGGAACACTGAAGCTTTCTTT
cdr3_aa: CASSVLSGNTEAFF

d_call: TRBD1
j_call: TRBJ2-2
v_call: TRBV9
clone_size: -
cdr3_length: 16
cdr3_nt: TGTGCCAGCAGCGGGAGGACCCCCAGGGGGACCGGGGAGCTGTTTTTT
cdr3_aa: CASSGRTPRGTGELFF

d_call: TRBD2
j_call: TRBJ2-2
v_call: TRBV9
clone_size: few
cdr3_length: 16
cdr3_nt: TGTGCCAGCAGCCTCACTAGCGGCCCTGCCACCGGGGAGCTGTTTTTT
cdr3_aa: CASSLTSGPATGELFF

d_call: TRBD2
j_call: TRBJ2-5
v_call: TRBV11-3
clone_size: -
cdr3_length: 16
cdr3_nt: TGTGCCAGCAGCTCGTTAGCGGGGGGTTTCCAAGAGACCCAGTACTTC
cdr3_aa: CASSSLAGGFQETQYF

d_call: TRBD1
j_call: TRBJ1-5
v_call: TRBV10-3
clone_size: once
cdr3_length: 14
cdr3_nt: TGTGCCACCGGGACAGGGCTGGGCAATCAGCCCCAGCATTTT
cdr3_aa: CATGTGLGNQPQHF

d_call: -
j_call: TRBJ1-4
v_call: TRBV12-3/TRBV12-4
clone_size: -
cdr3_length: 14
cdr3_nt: TGTGCCAGCAGACCGACAGGTCGTGGAGGAAAACTGTTTTTT
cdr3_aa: CASRPTGRGGKLFF

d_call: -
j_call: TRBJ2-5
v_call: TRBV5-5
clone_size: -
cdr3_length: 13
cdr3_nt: TGTGCCTCCACGATGGGGGGACAAGAGACCCAGTACTTC
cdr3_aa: CASTMGGQETQYF

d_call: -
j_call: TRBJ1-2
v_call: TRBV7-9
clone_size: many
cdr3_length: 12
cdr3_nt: TGTGCCAGCAGCTTGCAGTCCTATGGCTACACCTTC
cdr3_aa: CASSLQSYGYTF

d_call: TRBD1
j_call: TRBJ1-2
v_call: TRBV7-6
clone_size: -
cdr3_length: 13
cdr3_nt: TGTGCCAGCGGCACTACAGGGGGTTATGGCTACACCTTC
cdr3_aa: CASGTTGGYGYTF

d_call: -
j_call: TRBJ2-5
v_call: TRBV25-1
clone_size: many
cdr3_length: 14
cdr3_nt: TGTGCCAGCAGTGAAGCTCAAGGGGGAGAGACCCAGTACTTC
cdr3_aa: CASSEAQGGETQYF

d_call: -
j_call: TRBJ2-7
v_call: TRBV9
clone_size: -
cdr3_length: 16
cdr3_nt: TGTGCCAGCAGCGTAGAGGGGTCGACAGTAGCTGGCGAGCAGTACTTC
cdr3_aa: CASSVEGSTVAGEQYF

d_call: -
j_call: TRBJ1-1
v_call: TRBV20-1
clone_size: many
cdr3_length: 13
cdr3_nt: TGCAGTGCCCAGGACAGCCTGAACACTGAAGCTTTCTTT
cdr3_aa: CSAQDSLNTEAFF

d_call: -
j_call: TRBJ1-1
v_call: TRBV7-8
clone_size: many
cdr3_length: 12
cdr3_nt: TGTGCCAGCAGCTTAGAATATAGCGGGGCTTTCTTT
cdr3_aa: CASSLEYSGAFF

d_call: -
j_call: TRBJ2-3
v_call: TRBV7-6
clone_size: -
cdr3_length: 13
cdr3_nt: TGTGCCAGCAGCTTAGTCCCGTCAGATACGCAGTATTTT
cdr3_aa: CASSLVPSDTQYF

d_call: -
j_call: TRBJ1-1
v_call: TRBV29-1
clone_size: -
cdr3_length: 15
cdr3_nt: TGCAGCGTTGGGGGTTCGGGACGGATGAACACTGAAGCTTTCTTT
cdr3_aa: CSVGGSGRMNTEAFF

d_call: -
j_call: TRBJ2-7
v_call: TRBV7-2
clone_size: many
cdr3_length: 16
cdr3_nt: TGTGCCAGCAGCTTAGCGCCAAGCGGCAGCTCCTACGAGCAGTACTTC
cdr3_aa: CASSLAPSGSSYEQYF

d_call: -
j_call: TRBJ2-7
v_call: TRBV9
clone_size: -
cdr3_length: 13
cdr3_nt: TGTGCCGAGACGTCTAGAGGGTCCCACGAGCAGTACTTC
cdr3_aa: CAETSRGSHEQYF